The clone carrying this TCR beta chain was counted between two and nine times. Its target is unknown. This entry belongs to a study of beta chain features in type 1 diabetes. Study details: All samples together contributed 85 million to 120 million sorted cells for examination. Findings and limits, study-wide: A moderate, significant TCRB CDR3 shortening appeared in type 1 diabetes across four CD4+ subsets.

This CDR3 has 15 amino acids. V was shortened by 6 bases and J by 3 bases, with 18 bases between the two germline ends. Germline CDR1 MNHEY, CDR2 SMNVEV (reference sequence). The sequenced template was cDNA made from the entire isolated RNA. Profiling relied on immunoSEQ multiplex PCR, and the TCRdb table lists in-frame clones only, not all of them. The sample yields approximately 170,000 clones, 7% to 10% seen once. Sequencing used central memory CD4+ T cells from blood. This clonotype was obtained from a woman aged 18-35 years in good health. The chain couples TRBV27 to TRBJ2-7; no clear D. The CDR3: CASSPLEPTFYEQYF. CDR3 in DNA: TGTGCCAGCAGCCCCCTGGAGCCCACGTTCTACGAGCAGTACTTC.